This T cell receptor beta chain was documented in a study of blood T cell repertoires in COVID-19. The overall study: The United States, Italy and Spain were the sources of the acute and convalescent COVID-19 samples. T cells, B-cell-depleted T cells, or PBMCs supplied cDNA or gDNA.

This clone was observed once. As handled by the study authors: Estimated nucleated cell counts came from reference gene primer amplification. Clones were sequenced by immunoSEQ multiplex PCR, and TCRdb holds only the in-frame ones, with some missing. V and J calls and clone size are given by that table; D and trimming were obtained from the DNA. The data hold nearly 110,000 clones, with about 90% observed a single time. From germline, CDR1 is SGHRS and CDR2 YFSETQ. V shed 2 bases, J shed 1 base, and the junction held 10 bases outside the gene matches. The CDR3 is made up of 17 amino acids. The receptor's source is a man aged 35-49 years with active or convalescent COVID-19. This chain joins TRBV5-1 and TRBJ2-7; 9 positions agree with TRBD1. What was sequenced was peripheral blood. The CDR3 is CASSFNPGTGLSYEQYF. In DNA, the CDR3 is TGCGCCAGCAGCTTTAACCCCGGGACAGGGTTGTCCTACGAGCAGTACTTC.